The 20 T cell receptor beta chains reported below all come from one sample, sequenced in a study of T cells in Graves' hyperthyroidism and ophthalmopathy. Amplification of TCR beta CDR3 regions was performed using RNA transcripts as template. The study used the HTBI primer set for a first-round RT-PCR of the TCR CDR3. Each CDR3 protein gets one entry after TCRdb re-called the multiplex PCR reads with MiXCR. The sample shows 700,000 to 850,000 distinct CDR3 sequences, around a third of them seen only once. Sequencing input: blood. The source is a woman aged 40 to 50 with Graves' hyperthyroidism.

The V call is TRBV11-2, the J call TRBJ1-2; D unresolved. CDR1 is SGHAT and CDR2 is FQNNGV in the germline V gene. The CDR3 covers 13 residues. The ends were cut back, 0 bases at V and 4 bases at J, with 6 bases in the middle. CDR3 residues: CASSLDWGYGYTF. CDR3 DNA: TGTGCCAGCAGCTTAGATTGGGGCTATGGCTACACCTTC. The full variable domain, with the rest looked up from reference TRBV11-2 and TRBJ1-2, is EAGVAQSPRYKIIEKRQSVAFWCNPISGHATLYWYQQILGQGPKLLIQFQNNGVVDDSQLPKDRFSAERLKGVDSTLKIQPAKLEDSAVYLCASSLDWGYGYTFGSGTRLTVV.

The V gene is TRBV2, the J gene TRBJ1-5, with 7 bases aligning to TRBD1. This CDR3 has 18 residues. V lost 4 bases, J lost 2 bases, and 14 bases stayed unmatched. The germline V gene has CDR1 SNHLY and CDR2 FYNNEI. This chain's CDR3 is CASSASSNRQGGNQPQHF. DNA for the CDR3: TGTGCCAGCAGTGCTTCTTCAAACAGGCAGGGGGGCAATCAGCCCCAGCATTTT.

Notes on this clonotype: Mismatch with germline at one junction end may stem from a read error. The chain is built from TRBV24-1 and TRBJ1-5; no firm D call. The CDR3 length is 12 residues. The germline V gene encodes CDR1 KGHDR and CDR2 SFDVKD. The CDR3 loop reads CVTSDLNQPQHF. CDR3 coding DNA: TGTGTCACCAGTGATCTTAATCAGCCCCAGCATTTT.

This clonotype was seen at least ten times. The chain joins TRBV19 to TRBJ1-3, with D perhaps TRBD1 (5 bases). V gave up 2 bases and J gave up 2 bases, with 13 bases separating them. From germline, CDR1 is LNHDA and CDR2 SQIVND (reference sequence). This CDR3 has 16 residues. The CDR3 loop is CASSITHRSPGNTIYF. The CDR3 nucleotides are TGTGCCAGTAGTATAACGCACAGGTCGCCTGGAAACACCATATATTTT.

The CDR3 is CASSKDGPYGYTF. CDR3 nucleotides: TGCGCCAGCAGCAAAGACGGACCCTATGGCTACACCTTC. This chain connects TRBV5-1 to TRBJ1-2, with D uncertain. The CDR3 covers 13 residues. The germline V and J ends were trimmed by 4 bases and 4 bases, with 11 bases remaining between them. Looked up from germline, CDR1 is SGHRS and CDR2 is YFSETQ.

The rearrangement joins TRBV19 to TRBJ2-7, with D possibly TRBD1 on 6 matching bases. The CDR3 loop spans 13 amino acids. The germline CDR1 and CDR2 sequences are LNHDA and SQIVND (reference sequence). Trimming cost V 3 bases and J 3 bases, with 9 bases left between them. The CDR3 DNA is TGTGCCAGTAGTATCAGACAGGACTACGAGCAGTACTTC. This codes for CASSIRQDYEQYF.

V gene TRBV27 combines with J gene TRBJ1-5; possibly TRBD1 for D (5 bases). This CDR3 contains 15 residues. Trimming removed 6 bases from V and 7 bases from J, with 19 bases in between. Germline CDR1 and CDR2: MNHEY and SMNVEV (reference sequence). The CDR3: CASSHEGALGQPQHF. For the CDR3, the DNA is TGTGCCAGCAGCCACGAAGGGGCTCTCGGGCAGCCCCAGCATTTT.

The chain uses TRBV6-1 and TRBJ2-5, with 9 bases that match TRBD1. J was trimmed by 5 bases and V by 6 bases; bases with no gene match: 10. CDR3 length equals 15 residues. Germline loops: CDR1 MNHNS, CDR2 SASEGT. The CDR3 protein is CASSPGTGTKETQYF. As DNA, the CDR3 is TGTGCCAGCAGCCCCGGGACAGGGACAAAGGAGACCCAGTACTTC.

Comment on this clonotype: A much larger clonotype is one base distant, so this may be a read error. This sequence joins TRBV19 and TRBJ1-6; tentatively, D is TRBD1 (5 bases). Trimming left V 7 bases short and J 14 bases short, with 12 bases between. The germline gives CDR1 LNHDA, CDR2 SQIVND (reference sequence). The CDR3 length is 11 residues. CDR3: CASTTGTTLHF. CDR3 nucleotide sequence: TGTGCCAGTACTACCGGGACCACCCTCCACTTT.

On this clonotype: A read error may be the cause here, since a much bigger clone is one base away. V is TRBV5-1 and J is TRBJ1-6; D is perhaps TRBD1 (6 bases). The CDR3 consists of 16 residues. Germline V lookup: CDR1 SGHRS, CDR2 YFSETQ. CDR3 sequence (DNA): TGCGCCAGCGGCTTGATCCCGGGACACGTAAATTCACCCCTCCACTTT. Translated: CASGLIPGHVNSPLHF.

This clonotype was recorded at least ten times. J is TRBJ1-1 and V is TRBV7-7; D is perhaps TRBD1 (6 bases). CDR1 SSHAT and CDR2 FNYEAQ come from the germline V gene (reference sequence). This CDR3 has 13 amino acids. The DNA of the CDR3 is TGTGCTAGCCCCGGAGGGGGAGGGACTGAAGCTTTCTTT. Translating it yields CASPGGGGTEAFF.

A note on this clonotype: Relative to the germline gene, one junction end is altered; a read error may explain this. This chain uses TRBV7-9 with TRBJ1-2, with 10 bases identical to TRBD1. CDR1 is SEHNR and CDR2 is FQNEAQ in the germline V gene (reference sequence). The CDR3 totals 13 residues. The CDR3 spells CASSLDRGLGYTF. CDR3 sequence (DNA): TGTGCCAGCAGTTTAGACAGGGGGCTCGGCTACACCTTC.

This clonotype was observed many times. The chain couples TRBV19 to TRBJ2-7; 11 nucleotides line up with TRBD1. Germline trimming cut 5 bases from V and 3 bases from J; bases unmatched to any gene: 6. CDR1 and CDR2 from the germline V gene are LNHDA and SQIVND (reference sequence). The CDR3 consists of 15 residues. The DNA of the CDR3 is TGTGCCAGTAGTCTTGGACAGGGGGCGATCTACGAGCAGTACTTC. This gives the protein CASSLGQGAIYEQYF.

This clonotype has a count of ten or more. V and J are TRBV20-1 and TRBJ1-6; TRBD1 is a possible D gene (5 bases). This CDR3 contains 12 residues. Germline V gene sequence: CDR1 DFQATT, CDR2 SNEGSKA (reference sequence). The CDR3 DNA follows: TGCAGCGCCCGAGGGGTACATTCACCCCTCCACTTT. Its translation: CSARGVHSPLHF.

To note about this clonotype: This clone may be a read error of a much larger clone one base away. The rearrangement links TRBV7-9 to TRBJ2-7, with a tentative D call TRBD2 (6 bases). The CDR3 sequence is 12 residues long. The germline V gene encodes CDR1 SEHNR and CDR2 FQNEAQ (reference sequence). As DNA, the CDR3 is TGTGCCAGCAGCTTAATCCTCCGGGAGCGGTACTTC. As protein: CASSLILRERYF.

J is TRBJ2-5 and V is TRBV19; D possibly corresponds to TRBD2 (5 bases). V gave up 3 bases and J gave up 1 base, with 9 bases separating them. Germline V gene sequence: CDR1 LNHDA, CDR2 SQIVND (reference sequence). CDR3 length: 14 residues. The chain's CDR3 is CASSIPGSQETQYF. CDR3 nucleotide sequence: TGTGCCAGTAGTATCCCGGGGTCCCAAGAGACCCAGTACTTC.

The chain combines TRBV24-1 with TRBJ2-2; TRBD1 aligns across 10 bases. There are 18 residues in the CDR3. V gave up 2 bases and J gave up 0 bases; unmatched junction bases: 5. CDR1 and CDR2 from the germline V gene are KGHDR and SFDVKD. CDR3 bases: TGTGCCACCAGTGATTCCGCAGGACAGGGGGCGAACACCGGGGAGCTGTTTTTT. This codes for CATSDSAGQGANTGELFF.

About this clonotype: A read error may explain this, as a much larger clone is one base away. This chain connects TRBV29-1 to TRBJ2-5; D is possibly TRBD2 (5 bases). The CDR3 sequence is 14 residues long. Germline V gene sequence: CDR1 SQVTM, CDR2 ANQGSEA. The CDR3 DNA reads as TGCAGTGCTAGAGTAACTAGTTTGCAAGAGACCCAGTACTTC. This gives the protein CSARVTSLQETQYF.

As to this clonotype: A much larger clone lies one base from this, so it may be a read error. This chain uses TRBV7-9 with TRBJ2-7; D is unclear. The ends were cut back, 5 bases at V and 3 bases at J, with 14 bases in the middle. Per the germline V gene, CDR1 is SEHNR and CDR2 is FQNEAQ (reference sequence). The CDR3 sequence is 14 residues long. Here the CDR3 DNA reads TGTGCCAGCAGCCCTGGTCCCGCCGACTACGAGCAGTACTTC. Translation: CASSPGPADYEQYF.

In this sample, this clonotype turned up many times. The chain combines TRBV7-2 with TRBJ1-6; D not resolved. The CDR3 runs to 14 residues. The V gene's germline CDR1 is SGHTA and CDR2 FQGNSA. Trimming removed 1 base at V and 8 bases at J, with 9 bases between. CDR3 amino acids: CASSLVGGDSPLHF. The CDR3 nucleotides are TGTGCCAGCAGCTTAGTCGGAGGAGATTCACCCCTCCACTTT.